A single sample is the source of the 3 T cell receptor beta chains below, sequenced in a study of blood T cells in healthy people across ages. Primed by a sample-barcoded 5' primer and a J-beta primer mix, a second PCR proceeded for roughly 7 to 11 cycles. TCRdb itself ran the 5' RACE reads through MiXCR, one entry per CDR3 protein. Of around 800,000 distinct CDR3 sequences in the sample, 25% to 30% are singletons; the top ten hold about 3%. A further study also used this sample, focusing on T cells of mothers and their children.

Material for sequencing was blood. All receptors derive from a boy younger than 18 in good health.

Only a few counts were recorded for this clonotype. The chain joins TRBV7-2 to TRBJ2-7, with D possibly matching TRBD2 (6 bases). This CDR3 has 16 amino acids. Trimming removed 1 base from V and 3 bases from J, with 16 bases in between. Germline loops: CDR1 SGHTA, CDR2 FQGNSA. The CDR3 region is CASSLVIARGGYEQYF. The CDR3 coding sequence is TGTGCCAGCAGCTTAGTTATCGCGCGGGGAGGCTACGAGCAGTACTTC.

A few counts support this clonotype. V and J are TRBV30 and TRBJ1-1; D gene unclear. Germline V gene sequence: CDR1 GTSNPN, CDR2 SVGIG (reference sequence). V lost 8 bases, J lost 3 bases, and 22 bases lay in between. There are 15 residues in the CDR3. CDR3 sequence (DNA): TGTGCCCATCGAGTCGGCCCCGCGGGTGACACTGAAGCTTTCTTT. Translation: CAHRVGPAGDTEAFF. Filled out from reference TRBV30 and TRBJ1-1, the complete variable domain reads SQTIHQWPATLVQPVGSPLSLECTVEGTSNPNLYWYRQAAGRGLQLLFYSVGIGQISSEVPQNLSASRPQDRQFILSSKKLLLSDSGFYLCAHRVGPAGDTEAFFGQGTRLTVV.

The chain combines TRBV7-9 with TRBJ1-4; no definite D call. From germline, CDR1 is SEHNR and CDR2 FQNEAQ (reference sequence). Deletions cut 5 bases from V and 3 bases from J, with 13 bases between. This CDR3 region has 15 residues. The CDR3 protein is CASSPPIGANEKLFF. CDR3 sequence (DNA): TGTGCCAGCAGCCCGCCCATCGGGGCTAATGAAAAACTGTTTTTT.